Reported below is one T cell receptor (beta chain). The antigen is not known. CD45RO-CCR7+CD27+CD95- characterized naive CD8+ T cells. The CDR3 covers 13 residues. Per the germline V gene, CDR1 is SQVTM and CDR2 is ANQGSEA. These data are taken from a study of CXCR3-negative and CXCR3-positive naive CD8 T cells. Study results and caveats: Surface CD5 matched across naive subsets, and TRB CDR3 properties served to infer TCR strength. Naive CXCR3-negative and CXCR3-positive cells had similar TRBV-TRBJ usage; memory differed. Memory CD8+ cells showed much lower diversity, while both naive subsets were comparably high. Greater hydrophobicity was found in TRB CDR3s of CXCR3-positive naive cells than of CXCR3-negative naive cells.

In preparing the TRB cDNA libraries, 5' RACE with UMI labels was used. Reprocessing the 5' RACE reads, TCRdb reports a single entry for every CDR3 protein and omits DNA. The sample includes about 130,000 distinct CDR3 sequences. This receptor was taken from a human donor in good health. Some clones in this sample may be carry-over from other donors' samples. The sequencing input was naive CXCR3+ CD8+ T cells from blood. This sample's subset: CD45RO-CCR7+CD27+CD95- naive CD8+ T cells expressing CXCR3 (TNR3+). V gene TRBV29-1 combines with J gene TRBJ1-1; TCRdb calls TRBD1, which cannot be checked without DNA. This CDR3 reads CSVGGQGGSEAFF.